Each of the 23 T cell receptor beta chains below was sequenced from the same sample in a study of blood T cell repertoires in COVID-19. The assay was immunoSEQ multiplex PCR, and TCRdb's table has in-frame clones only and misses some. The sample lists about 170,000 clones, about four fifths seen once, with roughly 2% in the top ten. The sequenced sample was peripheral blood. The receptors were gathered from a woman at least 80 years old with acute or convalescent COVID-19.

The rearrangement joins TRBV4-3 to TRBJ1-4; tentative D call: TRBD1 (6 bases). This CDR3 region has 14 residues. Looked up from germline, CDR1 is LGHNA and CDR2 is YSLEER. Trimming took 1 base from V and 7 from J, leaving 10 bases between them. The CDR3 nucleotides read TGCGCCAGCAGCCAAGGGCAGGGGAGTGAAAAACTGTTTTTT. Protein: CASSQGQGSEKLFF.

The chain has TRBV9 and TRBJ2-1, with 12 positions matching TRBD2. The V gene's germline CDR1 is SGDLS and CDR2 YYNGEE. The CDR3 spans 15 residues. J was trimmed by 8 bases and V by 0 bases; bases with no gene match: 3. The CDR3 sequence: CASSVALAGGDEQFF. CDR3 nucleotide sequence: TGTGCCAGCAGCGTAGCCCTAGCGGGAGGGGATGAGCAGTTCTTC.

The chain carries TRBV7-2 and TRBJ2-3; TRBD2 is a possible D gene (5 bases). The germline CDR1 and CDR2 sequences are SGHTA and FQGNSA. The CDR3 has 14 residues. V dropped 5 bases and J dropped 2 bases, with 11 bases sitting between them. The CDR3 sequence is CASSPQLDTDTQYF. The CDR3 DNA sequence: TGTGCCAGCAGCCCCCAACTAGACACAGATACGCAGTATTTT.

The CDR3 spells CAISESRWAKDRGRYNSPLHF. The CDR3 DNA sequence: TGTGCCATCAGTGAGTCCCGGTGGGCTAAAGACAGGGGGCGATATAATTCACCCCTCCACTTT. The chain joins TRBV10-3 to TRBJ1-6; the match to TRBD1 covers 10 bases. J gave up 4 bases and V 0 bases, and 15 bases lay outside the gene matches. This CDR3 has 21 amino acids. The germline gives CDR1 ENHRY, CDR2 SYGVKD.

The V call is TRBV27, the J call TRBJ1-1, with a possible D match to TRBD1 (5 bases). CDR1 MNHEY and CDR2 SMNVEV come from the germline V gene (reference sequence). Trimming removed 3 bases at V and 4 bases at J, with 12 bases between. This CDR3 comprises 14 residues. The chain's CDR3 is CASSFWGDSTEAFF. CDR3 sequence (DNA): TGTGCCAGCAGTTTTTGGGGGGATAGCACTGAAGCTTTCTTT.

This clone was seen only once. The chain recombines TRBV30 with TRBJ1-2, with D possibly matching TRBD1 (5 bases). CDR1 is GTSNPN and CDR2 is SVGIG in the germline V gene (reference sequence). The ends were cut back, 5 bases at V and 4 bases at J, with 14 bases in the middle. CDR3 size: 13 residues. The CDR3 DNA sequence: TGTGCCTGGGAAAGAAAAGGGGCCTATGGCTACACCTTC. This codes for CAWERKGAYGYTF.

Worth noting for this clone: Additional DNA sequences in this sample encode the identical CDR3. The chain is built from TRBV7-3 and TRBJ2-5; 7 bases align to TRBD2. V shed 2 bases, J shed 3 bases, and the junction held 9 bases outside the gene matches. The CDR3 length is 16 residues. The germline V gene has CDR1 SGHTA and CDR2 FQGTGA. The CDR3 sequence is CASSLPGGAGEETQYF. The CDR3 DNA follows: TGTGCCAGCAGCTTACCGGGTGGGGCGGGGGAAGAGACCCAGTACTTC. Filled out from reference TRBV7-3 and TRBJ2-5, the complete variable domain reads GAGVSQTPSNKVTEKGKYVELRCDPISGHTALYWYRQSLGQGPEFLIYFQGTGAADDSGLPNDRFFAVRPEGSVSTLKIQRTERGDSAVYLCASSLPGGAGEETQYFGPGTRLLVL.

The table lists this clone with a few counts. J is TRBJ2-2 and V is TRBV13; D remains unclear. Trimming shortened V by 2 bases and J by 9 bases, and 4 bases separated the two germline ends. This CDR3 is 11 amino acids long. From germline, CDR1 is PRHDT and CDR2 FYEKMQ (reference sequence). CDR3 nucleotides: TGTGCCAGCAGCTTAAACAGGGAGCTGTTTTTT. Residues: CASSLNRELFF.

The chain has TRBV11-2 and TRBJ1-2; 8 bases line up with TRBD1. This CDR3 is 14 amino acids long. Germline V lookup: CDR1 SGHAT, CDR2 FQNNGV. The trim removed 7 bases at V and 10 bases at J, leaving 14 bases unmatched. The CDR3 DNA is TGTGCCAGCACCCGGCTCAGGGGGCAATTCGACTACACCTTC. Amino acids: CASTRLRGQFDYTF.

The CDR3 region has the DNA TGTGCCAGCAGTTTACAGGGGGCGCAAGGGTCCTACGAGCAGTACTTC. Translation: CASSLQGAQGSYEQYF. The chain links TRBV27 to TRBJ2-7; TRBD1 agrees at 8 bases. Germline CDR1 is MNHEY and CDR2 is SMNVEV (reference sequence). The CDR3 length is 16 residues. Trimming cost V 2 bases and J 1 base; bases outside gene matches: 7.

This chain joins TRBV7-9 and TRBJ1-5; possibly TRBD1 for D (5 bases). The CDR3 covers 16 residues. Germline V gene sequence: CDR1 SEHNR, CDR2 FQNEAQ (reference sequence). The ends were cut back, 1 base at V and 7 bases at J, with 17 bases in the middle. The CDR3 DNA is TGTGCCAGCAGCTTAGTGGGGGGGAGAGGGGAACAGCCCCAGCATTTT. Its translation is CASSLVGGRGEQPQHF.

The CDR3 DNA sequence: TGTGCCAGCAGAGACACAGTGGGTTCTCGGGAGCAGTACTTC. It encodes CASRDTVGSREQYF. The V call is TRBV28, the J call TRBJ2-7, with D uncertain. The CDR3 sequence is 14 residues long. CDR1 and CDR2 (germline): MDHEN, SYDVKM. Trimming removed 6 bases at V and 7 bases at J, with 19 bases between.

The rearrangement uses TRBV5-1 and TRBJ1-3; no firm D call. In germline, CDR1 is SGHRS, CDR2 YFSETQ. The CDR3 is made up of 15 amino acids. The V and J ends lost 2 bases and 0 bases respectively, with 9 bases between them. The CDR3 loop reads CASSFSAASGNTIYF. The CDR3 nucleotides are TGCGCCAGCAGCTTCTCGGCGGCCTCTGGAAACACCATATATTTT.

Here the CDR3 reads CASSLAGVNISPLHF. In nucleotides, the CDR3 is TGCGCCAGCAGCTTGGCCGGGGTAAATATATCACCCCTCCACTTT. This chain connects TRBV5-1 to TRBJ1-6; D is undetermined. CDR3 length: 15 amino acids. The ends were cut back, 0 bases at V and 10 bases at J, with 14 bases in the middle. Germline CDR1 reads SGHRS; CDR2 reads YFSETQ.

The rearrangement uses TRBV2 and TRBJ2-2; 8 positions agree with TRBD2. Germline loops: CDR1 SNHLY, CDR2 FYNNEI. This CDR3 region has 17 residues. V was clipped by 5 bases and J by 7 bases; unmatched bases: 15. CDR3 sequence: CASSPIPGLGRGGELFF. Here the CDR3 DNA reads TGTGCCAGCAGTCCTATTCCGGGACTAGGGAGAGGCGGGGAGCTGTTTTTT. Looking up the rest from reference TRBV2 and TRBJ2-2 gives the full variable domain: EPEVTQTPSHQVTQMGQEVILRCVPISNHLYFYWYRQILGQKVEFLVSFYNNEISEKSEIFDDQFSVERPDGSNFTLKIRSTKLEDSAMYFCASSPIPGLGRGGELFFGEGSRLTVL.

CDR3 loop: CASSSTSGGAGIQYF. For the CDR3, the DNA is TGTGCCAGCAGCTCGACTAGCGGGGGTGCGGGCATTCAGTACTTC. V and J are TRBV11-3 and TRBJ2-4; 12 nucleotides align to TRBD2. Trimming at V came to 4 bases and at J to 9 bases, leaving 7 bases not matched to a gene. Germline assignment: CDR1 SGHNT and CDR2 YENEEA. CDR3 length: 15 residues.

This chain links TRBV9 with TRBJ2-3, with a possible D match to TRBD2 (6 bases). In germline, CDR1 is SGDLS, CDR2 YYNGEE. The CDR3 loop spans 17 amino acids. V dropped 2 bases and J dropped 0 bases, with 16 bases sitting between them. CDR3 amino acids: CASSVGGNHPSTDTQYF. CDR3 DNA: TGTGCCAGCAGCGTTGGCGGGAATCACCCTAGCACAGATACGCAGTATTTT.

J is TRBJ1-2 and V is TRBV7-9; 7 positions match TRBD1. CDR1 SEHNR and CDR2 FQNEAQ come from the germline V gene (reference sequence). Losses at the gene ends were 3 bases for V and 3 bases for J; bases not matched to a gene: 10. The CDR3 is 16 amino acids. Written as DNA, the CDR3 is TGTGCCAGCAGCTTCCTGACAGGGCCCTTCTACTATGGCTACACCTTC. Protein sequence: CASSFLTGPFYYGYTF. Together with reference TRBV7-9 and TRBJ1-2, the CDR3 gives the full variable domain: DTGVSQNPRHKITKRGQNVTFRCDPISEHNRLYWYRQTLGQGPEFLTYFQNEAQLEKSRLLSDRFSAERPKGSFSTLEIQRTEQGDSAMYLCASSFLTGPFYYGYTFGSGTRLTVV.

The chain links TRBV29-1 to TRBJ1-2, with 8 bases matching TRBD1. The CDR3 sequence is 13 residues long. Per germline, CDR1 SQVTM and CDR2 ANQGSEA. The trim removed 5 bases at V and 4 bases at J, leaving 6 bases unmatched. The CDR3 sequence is CSVSTGDVYGYTF. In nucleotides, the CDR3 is TGCAGCGTTTCGACAGGGGATGTCTATGGCTACACCTTC. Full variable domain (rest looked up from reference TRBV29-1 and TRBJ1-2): SAVISQKPSRDICQRGTSLTIQCQVDSQVTMMFWYRQQPGQSLTLIATANQGSEATYESGFVIDKFPISRPNLTFSTLTVSNMSPEDSSIYLCSVSTGDVYGYTFGSGTRLTVV.

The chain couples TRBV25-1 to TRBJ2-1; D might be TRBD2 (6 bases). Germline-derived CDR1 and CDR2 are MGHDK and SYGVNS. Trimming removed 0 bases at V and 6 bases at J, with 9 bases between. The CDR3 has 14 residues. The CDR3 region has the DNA TGTGCCAGCAGTGAATATCCGACTAGCAATGAGCAGTTCTTC. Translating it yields CASSEYPTSNEQFF.

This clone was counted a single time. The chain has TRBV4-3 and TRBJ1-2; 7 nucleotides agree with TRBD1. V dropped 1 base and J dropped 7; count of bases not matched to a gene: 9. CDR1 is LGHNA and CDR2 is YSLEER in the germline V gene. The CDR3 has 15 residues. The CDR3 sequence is CASSQALGGPSGYTF. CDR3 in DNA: TGCGCCAGCAGCCAAGCTCTAGGGGGCCCGTCTGGCTACACCTTC.

Here the CDR3 DNA reads TGTGCCAGCAGCTTAGGCGGATTAGCGGTGGGGGTTGAGCAGTTCTTC. As protein: CASSLGGLAVGVEQFF. This rearrangement joins TRBV13 to TRBJ2-1; D is perhaps TRBD2 (6 bases). V was cut by 0 bases and J by 9 bases, with 18 bases left in between. CDR1 is PRHDT, CDR2 FYEKMQ, per germline (reference sequence). This CDR3 is 16 amino acids long.

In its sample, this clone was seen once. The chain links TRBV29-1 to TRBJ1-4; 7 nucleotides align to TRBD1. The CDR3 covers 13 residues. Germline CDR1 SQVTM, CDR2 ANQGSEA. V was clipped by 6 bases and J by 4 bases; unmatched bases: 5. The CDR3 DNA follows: TGCAGCGTGAGGGACAGTTATAATGAAAAACTGTTTTTT. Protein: CSVRDSYNEKLFF.